These 26 T cell receptor beta chains originate from one sample sequenced in a study of OX40 agonist ivuxolimab in advanced cancers. Method: immunoSEQ multiplex PCR; TCRdb's copy keeps in-frame clones and lacks some. This repertoire shows about 72,000 clones, 81% found once; its top ten account for less than 5.5%. The sample here was CD4+ or CD8+ T cells sorted from blood, taken in a trial of the OX40 agonist ivuxolimab. These TCRs come from an adult with an advanced solid tumor such as melanoma, head and neck, liver or kidney cancer.

This rearrangement joins TRBV10-3 to TRBJ1-3, with unresolved D. CDR1 and CDR2 (germline): ENHRY, SYGVKD. Between the trimmed V and J ends, which lost 0 bases and 6 bases, there was a span of 9 bases. This CDR3 contains 14 residues. The CDR3 DNA follows: TGTGCCATCAGTGAGTCTCTTAGTCCAAACACCATATATTTT. Its protein product is CAISESLSPNTIYF.

The V call is TRBV9, the J call TRBJ1-2, with 8 bases that match TRBD1. Looked up from germline, CDR1 is SGDLS and CDR2 is YYNGEE. The CDR3 totals 16 residues. V lost 3 bases and J lost 5; bases outside the gene matches: 12. This CDR3 reads CASSAAGQGAVYGYTF. CDR3 sequence (DNA): TGTGCCAGCAGCGCGGCTGGGCAGGGGGCGGTTTATGGCTACACCTTC.

The chain joins TRBV4-3 to TRBJ1-1, with D hard to call. The CDR3 is made up of 13 amino acids. The V and J ends lost 0 bases and 4 bases respectively, with 6 bases between them. Per the germline V gene, CDR1 is LGHNA and CDR2 is YSLEER. The CDR3 loop reads CASSQDLTTEAFF. The CDR3 DNA follows: TGCGCCAGCAGCCAAGATCTTACCACTGAAGCTTTCTTT.

V usage is TRBV2 and J usage is TRBJ2-5, with 7 bases fitting TRBD1. Germline lookup yields CDR1 SNHLY and CDR2 FYNNEI. This CDR3 has 14 residues. The V gene end was trimmed by 7 bases and the J gene end by 0 bases; junction bases not matched to a gene: 5. CDR3 DNA: TGTGCCAGCAAATTACAGGGGTACCAAGAGACCCAGTACTTC. This translates into CASKLQGYQETQYF.

The chain is built from TRBV5-5 and TRBJ1-5, with 9 bases aligning to TRBD1. Germline trimming cut 0 bases from V and 6 bases from J; bases unmatched to any gene: 10. Germline values: CDR1 SGHKS, CDR2 YYEKEE (reference sequence). The CDR3 sequence is 17 residues long. The CDR3 reads CASSLDWYWDRVQPQHF. The CDR3 bases are TGTGCCAGCAGCTTGGACTGGTATTGGGACAGGGTTCAGCCCCAGCATTTT.

CDR3 sequence: CASSPDSLGTDTQYF. The DNA of the CDR3 is TGTGCCAGCAGCCCCGACTCGCTCGGCACAGATACGCAGTATTTT. The gene calls are TRBV7-2 and TRBJ2-3; no firm D call. Germline V CDR1 and CDR2: SGHTA, FQGNSA. V was cut by 5 bases and J by 1 base, with 13 bases left in between. This CDR3 spans 15 amino acids.

The chain links TRBV7-3 to TRBJ2-1; D possibly corresponds to TRBD2 (5 bases). Germline CDR1 and CDR2: SGHTA and FQGTGA. Trimming took 5 bases from V and 7 from J, leaving 18 bases between them. The CDR3 loop spans 15 amino acids. In nucleotides, the CDR3 is TGTGCCAGCAGCGTAGCTGAGGGTGGATGGAATGAGCAGTTCTTC. Amino acid sequence: CASSVAEGGWNEQFF.

On this clone: One junction end disagrees with the germline gene, perhaps due to a read error. The chain employs TRBV7-7 and TRBJ2-2, with a tentative D call TRBD1 (5 bases). The CDR3 consists of 15 residues. The germline V gene encodes CDR1 SSHAT and CDR2 FNYEAQ (reference sequence). CDR3 sequence (DNA): TGTGCTAGCAGCCGACAGTTGACGCCCTCCGGGGAGCTGTTTTTT. This translates into CASSRQLTPSGELFF.

The rearrangement joins TRBV30 to TRBJ2-3, with D perhaps matching TRBD1 or TRBD2 (5 bases each). The V gene's germline CDR1 is GTSNPN and CDR2 SVGIG (reference sequence). Trimming cost V 5 bases and J 4 bases, with 16 bases left between them. The CDR3 runs 14 residues. The CDR3 region has the DNA TGTGCCTGGGTCAGGGACGGATGGTCAGATACGCAGTATTTT. This sequence encodes CAWVRDGWSDTQYF.

This clone was detected only once. The chain recombines TRBV7-8 with TRBJ2-5; 7 bases align to TRBD1. Near its end, the DNA agrees better with TRBJ2-7, so the J call may be wrong. Germline CDR1 is SGHVS and CDR2 is FQNEAQ. This CDR3 spans 14 amino acids. The CDR3 here is CASSPRQGLYEQYF. CDR3 DNA: TGTGCCAGCAGCCCTCGACAGGGATTATACGAGCAGTACTTC.

The chain employs TRBV5-1 and TRBJ2-1; D is undetermined. Deletions cut 3 bases from V and 7 bases from J, with 11 bases between. Germline CDR1 reads SGHRS; CDR2 reads YFSETQ. The CDR3 sequence is 13 residues long. CDR3 sequence (DNA): TGCGCCAGCAGCTCCGGCCCCGGGAATGAGCAGTTCTTC. As protein: CASSSGPGNEQFF.

This rearrangement joins TRBV5-1 to TRBJ2-3; 8 nucleotides line up with TRBD1. Germline CDR1 is SGHRS and CDR2 is YFSETQ. CDR3 length: 16 amino acids. With 3 bases clipped from V and 4 bases from J, the junction kept 10 bases outside the gene matches. The CDR3 region is CASSYSRTGSSDTQYF. CDR3 sequence (DNA): TGCGCCAGCAGCTATAGTCGGACAGGGTCCTCAGATACGCAGTATTTT.

This clone appeared once. The V and J genes are TRBV4-1 and TRBJ2-5; 8 bases match TRBD1. This CDR3 is built from 15 residues. The germline gives CDR1 MGHRA, CDR2 YSYEKL. V dropped 6 bases and J dropped 1; count of bases not matched to a gene: 7. The CDR3 reads CASRATGTGQETQYF. CDR3 DNA sequence: TGCGCCAGCAGAGCCACGGGGACAGGCCAAGAGACCCAGTACTTC.

The V and J genes are TRBV7-9 and TRBJ2-7; 8 nucleotides align to TRBD1. The V and J ends lost 6 bases and 5 bases, in that order; junction bases with no gene match: 9. The CDR3 totals 14 residues. Germline CDR1 reads SEHNR; CDR2 reads FQNEAQ (reference sequence). The CDR3 region is CASRGQDFSDEQYF. The CDR3 DNA sequence: TGTGCCAGCAGGGGACAGGATTTTTCGGACGAGCAGTACTTC.

This clone was observed a single time. V gene TRBV6-1 combines with J gene TRBJ2-5; 7 positions agree with TRBD2. V shed 4 bases, J shed 0 bases, and the junction held 17 bases outside the gene matches. CDR3 size: 19 residues. CDR1 and CDR2 (germline): MNHNS, SASEGT. The DNA for the CDR3 is TGTGCCAGCAGTGTACAAGTTTTCGTCGGGAGGAAGTACCAAGAGACCCAGTACTTC. This encodes CASSVQVFVGRKYQETQYF.

CDR3 region: CSVQAVGGRNEQFF. For the CDR3, the DNA is TGCAGCGTTCAGGCGGTGGGGGGTCGCAATGAGCAGTTCTTC. This rearrangement joins TRBV29-1 to TRBJ2-1, with D maybe TRBD2 (6 bases). From germline, CDR1 is SQVTM and CDR2 ANQGSEA. Trimming left V 5 bases short and J 6 bases short, with 17 bases between. The CDR3 loop spans 14 amino acids.

The genes are TRBV7-2 and TRBJ2-7; TRBD2 matches 7 bases. Germline CDR1 is SGHTA and CDR2 is FQGNSA. The V and J ends lost 2 bases and 3 bases, in that order; junction bases with no gene match: 7. This CDR3 has 15 amino acids. CDR3 loop: CASSLLGGLGYEQYF. The CDR3 nucleotides are TGTGCCAGCAGCTTATTGGGCGGACTAGGCTACGAGCAGTACTTC.

The chain links TRBV2 to TRBJ1-1, with D perhaps TRBD1 (5 bases). The CDR3 extends over 15 amino acids. CDR1 and CDR2 (germline): SNHLY, FYNNEI. Trimming left V 6 bases short and J 0 bases short, with 14 bases between. This CDR3 is CASRRDAGMNTEAFF. The CDR3 DNA sequence: TGTGCCAGCAGGAGGGACGCCGGAATGAACACTGAAGCTTTCTTT.

This clone was recorded once. The chain couples TRBV5-4 to TRBJ2-3; TRBD2 agrees at 12 bases. The length of the CDR3 is 15 residues. The V gene end was trimmed by 7 bases and the J gene end by 4 bases; junction bases not matched to a gene: 7. Germline CDR1 is SGHNT and CDR2 is YYREEE (reference sequence). The CDR3 spells CASFPSGRASDTQYF. In DNA, the CDR3 is TGTGCCAGCTTCCCTAGCGGGAGGGCTTCAGATACGCAGTATTTT.

In DNA form, the CDR3 reads TGTGCCAGCAGTGAAGGGACGATCCAAGAGACCCAGTACTTC. Protein product: CASSEGTIQETQYF. The chain couples TRBV6-1 to TRBJ2-5; D call uncertain. The CDR3 loop spans 14 amino acids. Trimming shortened V by 1 base and J by 1 base, and 7 bases separated the two germline ends. Looked up from germline, CDR1 is MNHNS and CDR2 is SASEGT.

This chain joins TRBV7-3 and TRBJ2-1, with D possibly TRBD2 on 6 matching bases. Trimming stripped 1 base from V and 2 bases from J, with 12 bases between. Looked up from germline, CDR1 is SGHTA and CDR2 is FQGTGA. The CDR3 is made up of 16 amino acids. The CDR3 is CASSLSGSGTYNEQFF. In DNA form, the CDR3 reads TGTGCCAGCAGCTTAAGCGGTAGCGGAACCTACAATGAGCAGTTCTTC.

V gene TRBV5-8 combines with J gene TRBJ1-4; no firm D call. The ends were cut back, 0 bases at V and 8 bases at J, with 8 bases in the middle. This CDR3 has 13 residues. Germline V gives CDR1 SGHTS, CDR2 YDEGEE. The CDR3 coding sequence is TGTGCCAGCAGCTTGGAGGACGGGGAAAAACTGTTTTTT. Translating it yields CASSLEDGEKLFF. The full variable domain, its missing parts supplied by reference TRBV5-8 and TRBJ1-4, is EAGVTQSPTHLIKTRGQQATLRCSPISGHTSVYWYQQALGLGLQFLLWYDEGEERNRGNFPPRFSGRQFPNYSSELNVNALELEDSALYLCASSLEDGEKLFFGSGTQLSVL.

This chain links TRBV10-1 with TRBJ2-7; 15 positions agree with TRBD2. Germline loops: CDR1 WNHNN, CDR2 SYGVQD (reference sequence). The ends lost 5 bases at V and 1 base at J; junction bases unmatched: 3. This CDR3 spans 16 amino acids. CDR3 amino acids: CASSPGLAGGSYEQYF. CDR3 coding DNA: TGCGCCAGCAGTCCTGGACTAGCGGGGGGGTCCTACGAGCAGTACTTC.

This clone was picked up a small number of times. The V and J genes are TRBV19 and TRBJ1-1; D is ambiguous. The CDR3 has 14 residues. V gave up 2 bases and J gave up 6 bases, with 13 bases separating them. Germline loops: CDR1 LNHDA, CDR2 SQIVND (reference sequence). The CDR3 DNA reads TGTGCCAGTAGTATAAGCCGGGTATCAGCTGAAGCTTTCTTT. This sequence encodes CASSISRVSAEAFF.

The CDR3 is CASSVLIAGGRTEAFF. In DNA form, the CDR3 reads TGTGCCAGCAGTGTCTTAATCGCAGGGGGCAGGACTGAAGCTTTCTTT. The V and J genes are TRBV25-1 and TRBJ1-1; TRBD1 matches 8 bases. Germline CDR1 and CDR2: MGHDK and SYGVNS. V lost 4 bases to trimming and J lost 5 bases; unmatched junction nucleotides: 12. The CDR3 has 16 residues.

This clone was counted once. The chain couples TRBV7-6 to TRBJ2-1; 9 nucleotides align to TRBD2. The ends lost 1 base at V and 4 bases at J; junction bases unmatched: 8. This CDR3 region has 17 residues. Germline CDR1 SGHVS, CDR2 FNYEAQ. The CDR3 region has the DNA TGTGCCAGCAGCTTAGAGATAGCGGGGGAACAATACAATGAGCAGTTCTTC. This sequence encodes CASSLEIAGEQYNEQFF.